These 14 T cell receptor beta chains share one sample of origin, sequenced in a study of T-cell reconstitution after alpha-beta-depleted transplantation in children. As it was prepared, the TCRbeta library received unique molecular identifiers. TCRdb re-called the PCR reads through MiXCR, storing one row per CDR3 protein. The repertoire has roughly 200,000 distinct CDR3 sequences, 5.5% to 7% of them found once; the top ten carry about 5.9%. Material: PBMCs, obtained before TCRalphabeta/CD19-depleted stem cell transplant. All receptors come from a boy aged 2-9 years with acute lymphoblastic leukemia, due to receive a stem cell transplant.

Many counts were recorded for this clonotype. This chain joins TRBV12-3 or TRBV12-4 and TRBJ2-5; perhaps TRBD1 as D (6 bases). This CDR3 spans 15 amino acids. Between the trimmed V and J ends, which lost 3 bases and 5 bases, there was a span of 16 bases. This chain's CDR3 is CASSFWDLQGETQYF. The CDR3 coding sequence is TGTGCCAGCAGTTTCTGGGACCTTCAGGGGGAGACCCAGTACTTC.

This clonotype appeared many times. This chain connects TRBV14 to TRBJ2-2; 9 nucleotides agree with TRBD2. V lost 4 bases, J lost 6 bases, and 9 bases stayed unmatched. The CDR3 is 16 amino acids. Germline V lookup: CDR1 SGHDN, CDR2 FVKESK. DNA of the CDR3: TGTGCCAGCAGCCGAGAACCGGGACTAGCAGCCGGGGAGCTGTTTTTT. Residues: CASSREPGLAAGELFF.

Of note for this clonotype: This is likely a read error, given that the CDR3 carries no conserved phenylalanine or tryptophan at its end. This chain connects TRBV7-2 to TRBJ1-2, with TRBD1 identical over 8 bases. The CDR3 is made up of 16 amino acids. The V and J ends lost 4 bases and 4 bases, in that order; junction bases with no gene match: 11. Germline loops: CDR1 SGHTA, CDR2 FQGNSA. The DNA of the CDR3 is TGTGCCAGCAGCTCCGGGGCGGACAGGGCTTTCTATGGCTACACCTGC. This encodes CASSSGADRAFYGYTC.

This chain connects TRBV18 to TRBJ2-3, with 7 bases lining up with TRBD1. This CDR3 region has 16 residues. CDR1 and CDR2 (germline): KGHSH, LQKENI. Losses at the gene ends were 0 bases for V and 4 bases for J; bases not matched to a gene: 7. CDR3 DNA sequence: TGTGCCAGCTCACCACCAGGGGGCGCCGGGGCAGATACGCAGTATTTT. Translating it yields CASSPPGGAGADTQYF.

The chain couples TRBV20-1 to TRBJ2-2, with D perhaps TRBD1 (6 bases). Germline CDR1 reads DFQATT; CDR2 reads SNEGSKA (reference sequence). Deletions cut 6 bases from V and 4 bases from J, with 12 bases between. The CDR3 is 13 amino acids. The DNA for the CDR3 is TGCAGTGCCGTGCGAGGGGGCACCGGGGAGCTGTTTTTT. This gives the protein CSAVRGGTGELFF.

This clonotype was counted at least ten times. The chain uses TRBV27 and TRBJ1-2; TRBD1 is a possible D gene (6 bases). From germline, CDR1 is MNHEY and CDR2 SMNVEV (reference sequence). Trimming took 7 bases from V and 9 from J, leaving 12 bases between them. The CDR3 is 11 residues long. The CDR3 DNA reads TGTGCCAGCAAAAGAGGGGACAGCTACACCTTC. It yields the protein CASKRGDSYTF.

This clonotype occurred many times. The V and J genes are TRBV20-1 and TRBJ2-2; D is ambiguous. Germline CDR1 and CDR2: DFQATT and SNEGSKA (reference sequence). Trimming took 3 bases from V and 2 from J, leaving 7 bases between them. The CDR3 runs to 13 residues. CDR3 bases: TGCAGTGCTAGCCGCGCCAACACCGGGGAGCTGTTTTTT. Translating gives CSASRANTGELFF.

The CDR3 protein is CASSTGTVDTQYF. In DNA, the CDR3 is TGTGCCAGCAGTACCGGGACGGTAGATACGCAGTATTTT. V usage is TRBV28 and J usage is TRBJ2-3; D tentatively reads TRBD1 or TRBD2 (5 bases each). CDR3 length: 13 residues. CDR1 and CDR2 (germline): MDHEN, SYDVKM. The V gene lost 5 bases and the J gene lost 5 bases, with 11 bases spanning the gap.

A remark on this clonotype: A single base separates this from a much larger clone, so it may be a read error. This sequence joins TRBV20-1 and TRBJ2-3; TRBD2 matches 10 bases. The length of the CDR3 is 15 residues. The V gene's germline CDR1 is DFQATT and CDR2 SNEGSKA (reference sequence). The V segment lost 6 bases and the J segment 2 bases; nucleotides outside the gene matches: 8. In DNA form, the CDR3 reads TGCAGTGCAGTTACGCTAGCGGGGGCCACAGATACGCAGTATTTT. Translation gives CSAVTLAGATDTQYF.

The J gene is TRBJ1-2, the V gene TRBV12-3 or TRBV12-4, with D possibly matching TRBD1 (6 bases). The ends were cut back, 2 bases at V and 8 bases at J, with 9 bases in the middle. The CDR3 is 12 amino acids. CDR3 coding DNA: TGTGCCAGCAGTTTATCAGGGGTCGGCTACACCTTC. Its translation: CASSLSGVGYTF.

This clonotype was counted at least ten times. The chain recombines TRBV24-1 with TRBJ2-1; D is unresolved. Germline values: CDR1 KGHDR, CDR2 SFDVKD. The CDR3 runs 13 residues. Deletions cut 6 bases from V and 5 bases from J, with 10 bases between. CDR3: CATSSHPNNEQFF. The CDR3 bases are TGTGCCACCAGTTCCCACCCGAACAATGAGCAGTTCTTC.

This chain uses TRBV27 with TRBJ2-5; D may match TRBD1 or TRBD2 (6 bases each). The CDR3 is made up of 16 amino acids. Germline V gene data show CDR1 as MNHEY and CDR2 as SMNVEV (reference sequence). V shed 5 bases and J shed 5 bases, with 21 bases lying between them. CDR3: CASSPSGLPQGETQYF. The CDR3 region has the DNA TGTGCCAGCAGTCCCAGCGGGTTACCCCAGGGGGAGACCCAGTACTTC.

This clonotype was recorded at least ten times. The chain has TRBV27 and TRBJ2-6; no firm D call. The CDR3 runs to 16 residues. V was clipped by 3 bases and J by 0 bases, with 9 bases between them. Per germline, CDR1 MNHEY and CDR2 SMNVEV (reference sequence). The CDR3 spells CASSFYRVSGANVLTF. DNA of the CDR3: TGTGCCAGCAGTTTTTATCGGGTCTCTGGGGCCAACGTCCTGACTTTC.

This clonotype was detected ten times or more. The chain is built from TRBV7-9 and TRBJ2-2; TRBD2 is a possible D gene (5 bases). V gave up 5 bases and J gave up 9 bases, with 10 bases separating them. The CDR3 runs to 12 residues. CDR1 and CDR2 from the germline V gene are SEHNR and FQNEAQ (reference sequence). The CDR3 reads CASSPPGWELFF. CDR3 bases: TGTGCCAGCAGCCCGCCGGGATGGGAGCTGTTTTTT. Together with reference TRBV7-9 and TRBJ2-2, the CDR3 gives the full variable domain: DTGVSQNPRHKITKRGQNVTFRCDPISEHNRLYWYRQTLGQGPEFLTYFQNEAQLEKSRLLSDRFSAERPKGSFSTLEIQRTEQGDSAMYLCASSPPGWELFFGEGSRLTVL.